These 23 T cell receptor beta chains came from one sample sequenced in a study of OX40 agonist ivuxolimab in advanced cancers. Profiling relied on immunoSEQ multiplex PCR, and the TCRdb table lists in-frame clones only, not all of them. Of tens of thousands of clones listed, approximately 90% are singletons. This specimen consisted of CD4+ or CD8+ T cells sorted from blood, obtained in a trial of the OX40 agonist ivuxolimab. These receptors all come from an adult with an advanced solid tumor such as melanoma, head and neck, liver or kidney cancer.

This clone occurred a few times. The CDR3 DNA is TGTGCCAGCAGTCCAGACAGCCACGAATTGAACACTGAAGCTTTCTTT. It specifies CASSPDSHELNTEAFF. The rearrangement joins TRBV2 to TRBJ1-1, with D perhaps TRBD1 (5 bases). Trimming removed 5 bases from V and 0 bases from J, with 16 bases in between. Per germline, CDR1 SNHLY and CDR2 FYNNEI. This CDR3 region has 16 residues.

CDR3 bases: TGTGCCAGCAGCTTATTCGGGACAGCCTACGAGCAGTACTTC. It specifies CASSLFGTAYEQYF. The chain couples TRBV4-2 to TRBJ2-7; 7 bases are a match to TRBD1. Trimming cost V 5 bases and J 2 bases; bases outside gene matches: 6. The CDR3 consists of 14 residues. Germline CDR1 is LGHNA and CDR2 is YNFKEQ.

This clone has only one observation. The chain employs TRBV10-3 and TRBJ1-1; no clear D gene. Trimming shortened V by 7 bases and J by 5 bases, and 14 bases separated the two germline ends. The germline V gene has CDR1 ENHRY and CDR2 SYGVKD. The CDR3 runs 13 residues. CDR3 sequence: CAIIPSLDTEAFF. The CDR3 coding sequence is TGTGCCATCATCCCGTCCCTGGATACTGAAGCTTTCTTT.

The chain joins TRBV14 to TRBJ1-2; D ambiguous. Germline V gene lookup returns CDR1 SGHDN and CDR2 FVKESK. CDR3 size: 14 residues. Trimming left V 6 bases short and J 7 bases short, with 18 bases between. CDR3 bases: TGTGCCAGCAGTCCTTCACCAGGTTTGGGTGGCTACACCTTC. Translating it yields CASSPSPGLGGYTF.

The CDR3 DNA sequence: TGTGCCAGCAGTTTGAGGGTGGGTGCTCGAGGATCACCCCTCCACTTT. It specifies CASSLRVGARGSPLHF. The gene calls are TRBV28 and TRBJ1-6; D remains unclear. Germline V gene data show CDR1 as MDHEN and CDR2 as SYDVKM. The CDR3 totals 16 residues. Trimming took off 3 bases at V and 10 bases at J, with 19 bases between the two ends.

This clone appeared a few times. This chain connects TRBV7-2 to TRBJ2-6; possibly TRBD2 for D (6 bases). Germline CDR1 and CDR2: SGHTA and FQGNSA. Deletions cut 5 bases from V and 0 bases from J, with 14 bases between. There are 17 residues in the CDR3. The CDR3 loop is CASSPRDFYSGANVLTF. For the CDR3, the DNA is TGTGCCAGCAGCCCCCGGGACTTTTACTCTGGGGCCAACGTCCTGACTTTC.

This clone was detected a few times. V usage is TRBV7-3 and J usage is TRBJ2-4; 7 positions agree with TRBD2. Germline trimming cut 5 bases from V and 3 bases from J; bases unmatched to any gene: 13. The CDR3 loop spans 17 amino acids. The germline gives CDR1 SGHTA, CDR2 FQGTGA. The DNA for the CDR3 is TGTGCCAGCAGCCCGCCCGGGGCGGGAGTTGACAAAAACATTCAGTACTTC. Translated, it gives CASSPPGAGVDKNIQYF.

V and J are TRBV28 and TRBJ2-1; 8 bases align to TRBD2. Germline CDR1 and CDR2: MDHEN and SYDVKM. V lost 3 bases, J lost 8 bases, and 9 bases stayed unmatched. This CDR3 spans 15 amino acids. CDR3 protein: CASSLEGLGFYEQFF. The DNA for the CDR3 is TGTGCCAGCAGTTTGGAGGGACTAGGTTTCTATGAGCAGTTCTTC. Full variable domain (rest looked up from reference TRBV28 and TRBJ2-1): DVKVTQSSRYLVKRTGEKVFLECVQDMDHENMFWYRQDPGLGLRLIYFSYDVKMKEKGDIPEGYSVSREKKERFSLILESASTNQTSMYLCASSLEGLGFYEQFFGPGTRLTVL.

V is TRBV19 and J is TRBJ1-2; 9 bases agree with TRBD1. Unmatched junction bases numbered 13, after V lost 7 bases and J lost 4 bases. The CDR3 is made up of 16 amino acids. CDR1 LNHDA and CDR2 SQIVND come from the germline V gene (reference sequence). CDR3 loop: CASTSLKSGQGYGYTF. The CDR3 nucleotides read TGTGCCAGTACCTCTCTTAAGTCGGGACAGGGCTATGGCTACACCTTC.

The chain has TRBV5-1 and TRBJ2-4, with TRBD2 matching 9 bases. Trimming cost V 4 bases and J 8 bases; bases outside gene matches: 7. The germline V gene has CDR1 SGHRS and CDR2 YFSETQ. The CDR3 has 14 residues. DNA of the CDR3: TGCGCCAGCAGCGTAGCGGGAGACTCTGACATTCAGTACTTC. Its protein product is CASSVAGDSDIQYF. The full variable domain, in which reference TRBV5-1 and TRBJ2-4 provide the parts outside the CDR3, is KAGVTQTPRYLIKTRGQQVTLSCSPISGHRSVSWYQQTPGQGLQFLFEYFSETQRNKGNFPGRFSGRQFSNSRSEMNVSTLELGDSALYLCASSVAGDSDIQYFGAGTRLSVL.

The chain couples TRBV5-1 to TRBJ2-5; D is perhaps TRBD1 (6 bases). The CDR3 sequence is 14 residues long. V gave up 4 bases and J gave up 5 bases, with 15 bases separating them. Looked up from germline, CDR1 is SGHRS and CDR2 is YFSETQ. Written as DNA, the CDR3 is TGCGCCAGCAGCCGTGATCCAGGGGTGGAGACCCAGTACTTC. Its translation is CASSRDPGVETQYF.

The chain joins TRBV10-3 to TRBJ2-7; 8 positions match TRBD1. CDR1 and CDR2 from the germline V gene are ENHRY and SYGVKD. This CDR3 region has 14 residues. After removal of 6 bases from V and 3 bases from J, the junction contained 7 bases not matched to a gene. The CDR3 sequence is CAIRGTGQNYEQYF. The CDR3 DNA reads TGTGCCATCAGAGGGACAGGCCAGAACTACGAGCAGTACTTC.

The chain couples TRBV11-3 to TRBJ2-4; no firm D call. Germline V gives CDR1 SGHNT, CDR2 YENEEA. This CDR3 spans 13 amino acids. V shed 2 bases and J shed 8 bases, with 10 bases lying between them. CDR3 in amino acids: CASSLRSGHIQYF. CDR3 in DNA: TGTGCCAGCAGCTTACGATCTGGGCACATTCAGTACTTC.

The chain has TRBV6-1 and TRBJ1-1; D remains ambiguous. With 2 bases removed from V and 4 bases from J, the gap between germline ends came to 8 bases. The CDR3 covers 13 residues. The V gene's germline CDR1 is MNHNS and CDR2 SASEGT. This CDR3 reads CASSEQLATEAFF. CDR3 in DNA: TGTGCCAGCAGTGAACAGTTAGCCACTGAAGCTTTCTTT.

In its sample, this clone was seen once. Other DNA sequences in the same sample also yield this CDR3. This rearrangement joins TRBV7-3 to TRBJ2-1, with no clear D. The CDR3 runs to 15 residues. With 0 bases removed from V and 2 bases from J, the gap between germline ends came to 8 bases. Germline V gene sequence: CDR1 SGHTA, CDR2 FQGTGA. The CDR3 is CASSLTGTPYNEQFF. CDR3 DNA sequence: TGTGCCAGCAGCTTAACAGGAACCCCCTACAATGAGCAGTTCTTC.

The chain recombines TRBV18 with TRBJ1-2; D perhaps matches TRBD1 (5 bases). V lost 0 bases, J lost 4 bases, and 9 bases lay in between. CDR3 length: 14 amino acids. CDR1 and CDR2 from the germline V gene are KGHSH and LQKENI. The CDR3 loop is CASSPPWTSYGYTF. The CDR3, as DNA: TGTGCCAGCTCACCACCATGGACATCCTATGGCTACACCTTC.

DNA for the CDR3: TGCAGCGTTAAGTCAGGCTCTGGGGCCAACGTCCTGACTTTC. Translated: CSVKSGSGANVLTF. The V and J genes are TRBV29-1 and TRBJ2-6; no firm D call. Trimming cost V 5 bases and J 0 bases, with 8 bases left between them. This CDR3 comprises 14 residues. CDR1 is SQVTM, CDR2 ANQGSEA, per germline.

The CDR3 coding sequence is TGTGCCAGCAGCTCCGGCACTAGCACAGATACGCAGTATTTT. Its translation is CASSSGTSTDTQYF. The gene calls are TRBV7-2 and TRBJ2-3; unclear D gene. CDR3 length: 14 amino acids. V shed 4 bases and J shed 0 bases, with 8 bases lying between them. Germline CDR1 and CDR2: SGHTA and FQGNSA.

The chain links TRBV11-2 to TRBJ2-5, with D perhaps TRBD1 or TRBD2 (5 bases each). The tail of the sequence fits TRBJ2-7 better, so the J call may be wrong. CDR1 is SGHAT and CDR2 is FQNNGV in the germline V gene. The CDR3 spans 17 residues. The CDR3 DNA sequence: TGTGCCAGCAGCTTACCCCACGGGACGGCTCTCCGGGACGAGCAGTACTTC. This translates into CASSLPHGTALRDEQYF.

J is TRBJ1-1 and V is TRBV7-9; no reliable D call. Germline V gene lookup returns CDR1 SEHNR and CDR2 FQNEAQ (reference sequence). The CDR3 totals 14 residues. V shed 3 bases and J shed 3 bases, with 11 bases lying between them. CDR3 sequence: CASSFSRKDTEAFF. In DNA, the CDR3 is TGTGCCAGCAGCTTCAGTCGCAAGGACACTGAAGCTTTCTTT.

With respect to this clone: Other DNA sequences in this specimen translate into the identical CDR3. V usage is TRBV14 and J usage is TRBJ1-2; D gene uncertain. The germline gives CDR1 SGHDN, CDR2 FVKESK. CDR3 length: 12 amino acids. V shed 2 bases and J shed 2 bases, with 3 bases lying between them. In DNA form, the CDR3 reads TGTGCCAGCAGCCAACAAAACTATGGCTACACCTTC. It specifies CASSQQNYGYTF.

V and J are TRBV29-1 and TRBJ2-3; the D is unclear. CDR3 length: 13 residues. Germline-derived CDR1 and CDR2 are SQVTM and ANQGSEA. The ends were cut back, 3 bases at V and 0 bases at J, with 7 bases in the middle. The CDR3 region is CSVEGDSTDTQYF. CDR3 DNA sequence: TGCAGCGTTGAGGGCGATAGCACAGATACGCAGTATTTT.

This clone has only one observation. This chain connects TRBV9 to TRBJ2-7, with TRBD2 identical over 11 bases. CDR3 length: 14 amino acids. Germline CDR1 reads SGDLS; CDR2 reads YYNGEE. With 1 base clipped from V and 4 bases from J, the junction kept 1 base outside the gene matches. CDR3 residues: CASSVTSGSYEQYF. The CDR3 region has the DNA TGTGCCAGCAGCGTAACTAGCGGGAGTTACGAGCAGTACTTC.